What follows describes a single TCR beta chain. At least ten counts were recorded for this clone. Its antigen is still unknown. Within one base of it there is no much larger clone, and no base qualities were kept. TCR CDR3 regions were amplified from genomic DNA by multiplex PCR using the deep immunoSEQ assay. Genomic DNA extracted from each cell subset was distributed evenly over all wells of several immunoSEQ 96-well plates, and each plate served as one replicate. Each replicate PCR for unsorted PBMC received roughly 300 ng genomic DNA, equal to about 30,000 T cell genomes. Ten immunoSEQ deep assay plates were used to sequence the unsorted PBMC genomic DNA. Purified libraries were quantified with a Qubit 3.0 fluorometer, sized on a Bioanalyzer 2100, and re-quantified with the KAPA Library Quantification kit. A separate single-read 150-cycle Illumina NextSeq 550 flow cell was used to sequence each immunoSEQ 96-well plate. Per the original workflow: Because the immunoSEQ output included only junctional sequences and no quality scores, the filtering could not be the same as the filtering used for full-length reads. Sequences were annotated with PyIR, a Python wrapper for IgBLAST v1.9, and V/J genes and CDR3 were assigned using IMGT germline references. Reads were filtered out if the reads had weak V/J assignments (E-value above 1e-6), no CDR3, stop codons, out-of-frame junctions, or ambiguous translated residues. V3J clonotypes were defined by identical inferred V gene, J gene, and CDR3 amino acid sequence. The percentage overlap between two repertoires was calculated by dividing the number of shared unique clonotypes by the size of the smaller repertoire. Repertoire richness was assessed with RTK rarefaction, the Chao1 estimator, and Recon v2.1 estimates of unobserved clonotypes. The clones in this table, taken by TCRdb from immuneACCESS, are in-frame only. Not every clone is retained; where verified, under half of the shortfall comes from an unresolved V gene, and the cause of the rest is unknown. V and J calls and clone size are given by that table; D and trimming were obtained from the DNA. The table for this sample lists 97,000 or so clones; less than 60% of them were counted only once. Less than 15% of the sample is held by the ten biggest clonotypes.

The donors were healthy, HIV-negative adults who had no recently reported acute infections or vaccinations. Only Caucasian adults living in Nashville, Tennessee, USA were represented among the donors. For unsorted samples, 75 million to 90 million PBMCs were counted, and genomic DNA was extracted using the QIAamp DNA Blood Mini kit. Blood was obtained by leukapheresis, after which PBMCs were separated by Ficoll-Histopaque density gradient centrifugation and cryopreserved in liquid nitrogen vapor phase. The data belong to a study of shared clonotypes between healthy human individuals (dated by TCRdb to about 2020). About the study as a whole: A couple of women and a few men aged 18 to 49 years were included in the cohort. Different laboratories and diverse techniques were used to prepare libraries and sequence TCR repertoires, to increase sequencing depth and limit assay-specific biases. Each donor's leukapheresis produced roughly between roughly 0.85 and 10 billion PBMCs. Blood TCR repertoires of five healthy adults were deeply sequenced to estimate repertoire size and the extent of clonotype sharing between individuals. General conclusions and limits of the study: Sampling was restricted to blood, and TCR repertoires in tissues likely differ from the TCR repertoires found in blood. Because the study included a small number of donors, the genetic and exposure-history diversity represented was limited. Based on pairwise subsampling, the degree of clonotype sharing among donors was expected to be affected by sequencing depth.

The sample consisted of PBMCs. The clonotype was recovered from a woman aged 40 to 50 in good health. Some clones in this sample may be carry-over from other donors' samples.

The DNA sequence is TGTGCCTGGACCGCGGGTCAGGGCAATCAGCCCCAGCATTTT. It encodes CAWTAGQGNQPQHF. Rearrangement joined TRBV30 to TRBJ1-5; there is no confident call for the D gene. From its cysteine to its phenylalanine, the CDR3 spans 14 amino acids. CDR3 DNA is the only sequence kept; it has 42 bases, read in frame from the first base. Trimming takes 4 bases from V and 2 bases from J, and the germline ends sit 12 bases apart. CDR1 and CDR2 (GTSNPN, SVGIG) derive from the germline V gene (reference sequence).